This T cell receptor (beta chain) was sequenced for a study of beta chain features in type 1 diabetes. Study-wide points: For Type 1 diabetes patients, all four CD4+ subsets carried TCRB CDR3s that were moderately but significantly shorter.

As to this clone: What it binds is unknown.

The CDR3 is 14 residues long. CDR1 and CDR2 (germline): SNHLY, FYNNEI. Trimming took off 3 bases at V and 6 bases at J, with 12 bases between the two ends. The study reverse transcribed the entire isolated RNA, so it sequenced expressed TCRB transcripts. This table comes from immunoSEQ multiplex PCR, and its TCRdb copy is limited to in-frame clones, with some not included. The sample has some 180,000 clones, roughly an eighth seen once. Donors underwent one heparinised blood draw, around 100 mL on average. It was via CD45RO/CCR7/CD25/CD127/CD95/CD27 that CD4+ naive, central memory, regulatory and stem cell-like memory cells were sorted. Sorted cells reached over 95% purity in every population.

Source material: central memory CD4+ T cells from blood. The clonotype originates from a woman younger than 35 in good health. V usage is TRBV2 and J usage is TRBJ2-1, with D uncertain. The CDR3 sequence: CASSEELHFNEQFF. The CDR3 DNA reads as TGTGCCAGCAGTGAGGAACTACACTTCAATGAGCAGTTCTTC.